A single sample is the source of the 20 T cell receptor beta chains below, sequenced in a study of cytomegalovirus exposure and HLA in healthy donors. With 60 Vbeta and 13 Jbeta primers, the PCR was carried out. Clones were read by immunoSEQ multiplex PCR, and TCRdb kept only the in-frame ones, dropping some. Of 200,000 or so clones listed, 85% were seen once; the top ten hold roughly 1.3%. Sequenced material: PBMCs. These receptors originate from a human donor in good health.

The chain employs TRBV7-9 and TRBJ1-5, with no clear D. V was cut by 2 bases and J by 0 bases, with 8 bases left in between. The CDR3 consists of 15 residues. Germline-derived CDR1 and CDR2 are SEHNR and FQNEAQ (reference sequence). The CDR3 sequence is CASSLMRDSNQPQHF. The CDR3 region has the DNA TGTGCCAGCAGCTTAATGAGGGATAGCAATCAGCCCCAGCATTTT.

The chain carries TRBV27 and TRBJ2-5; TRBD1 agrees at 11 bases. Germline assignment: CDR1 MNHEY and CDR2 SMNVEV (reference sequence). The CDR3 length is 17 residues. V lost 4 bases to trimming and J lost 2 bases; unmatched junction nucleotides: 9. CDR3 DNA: TGTGCCAGCAGTTGGACAGGGGGCTCAGCGGAACAAGAGACCCAGTACTTC. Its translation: CASSWTGGSAEQETQYF.

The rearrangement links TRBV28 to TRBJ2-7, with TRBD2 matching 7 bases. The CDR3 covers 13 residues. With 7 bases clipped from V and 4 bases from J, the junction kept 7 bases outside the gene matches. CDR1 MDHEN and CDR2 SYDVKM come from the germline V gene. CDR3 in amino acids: CASIPGGKYEQYF. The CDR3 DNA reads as TGTGCCAGCATCCCGGGGGGAAAGTACGAGCAGTACTTC.

CDR3 nucleotide sequence: TGTGCCAGTAGTACGGACAGGGAATCCTACGAGCAGTACTTC. This translates into CASSTDRESYEQYF. The gene calls are TRBV19 and TRBJ2-7; 8 bases are a match to TRBD1. Germline V gives CDR1 LNHDA, CDR2 SQIVND (reference sequence). J was trimmed by 1 base and V by 4 bases; bases with no gene match: 3. This CDR3 is 14 amino acids long.

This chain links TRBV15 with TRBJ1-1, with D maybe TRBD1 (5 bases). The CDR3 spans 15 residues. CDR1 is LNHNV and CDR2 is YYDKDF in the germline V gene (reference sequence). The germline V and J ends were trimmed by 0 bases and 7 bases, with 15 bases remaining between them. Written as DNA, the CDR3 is TGTGCCACCAGCAGAGATTTCGGAAGGGGCGGTGAAGCTTTCTTT. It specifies CATSRDFGRGGEAFF.

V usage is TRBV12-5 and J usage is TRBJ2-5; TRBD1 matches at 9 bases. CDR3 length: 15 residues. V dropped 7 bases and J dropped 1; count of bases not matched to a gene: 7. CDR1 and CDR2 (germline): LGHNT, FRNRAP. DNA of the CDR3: TGTGCTAGTGCCCGGACAGGGGTGGGCCAAGAGACCCAGTACTTC. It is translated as CASARTGVGQETQYF.

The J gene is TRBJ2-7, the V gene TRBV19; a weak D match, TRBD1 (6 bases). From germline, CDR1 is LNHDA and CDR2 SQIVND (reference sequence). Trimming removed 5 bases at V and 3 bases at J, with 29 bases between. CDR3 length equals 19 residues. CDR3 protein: CASSYGGIQGLPGNYEQYF. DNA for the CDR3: TGTGCCAGTAGTTACGGCGGTATACAGGGTCTCCCTGGAAACTACGAGCAGTACTTC. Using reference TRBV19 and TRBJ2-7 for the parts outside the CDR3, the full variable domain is DGGITQSPKYLFRKEGQNVTLSCEQNLNHDAMYWYRQDPGQGLRLIYYSQIVNDFQKGDIAEGYSVSREKKESFPLTVTSAQKNPTAFYLCASSYGGIQGLPGNYEQYFGPGTRLTVT.

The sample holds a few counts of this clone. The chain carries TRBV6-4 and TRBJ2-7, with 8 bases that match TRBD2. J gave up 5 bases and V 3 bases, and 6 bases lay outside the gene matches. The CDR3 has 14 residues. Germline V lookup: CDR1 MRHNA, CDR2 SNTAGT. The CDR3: CASSEAGGSDEQYF. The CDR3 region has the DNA TGTGCCAGCAGTGAGGCGGGAGGTTCCGACGAGCAGTACTTC.

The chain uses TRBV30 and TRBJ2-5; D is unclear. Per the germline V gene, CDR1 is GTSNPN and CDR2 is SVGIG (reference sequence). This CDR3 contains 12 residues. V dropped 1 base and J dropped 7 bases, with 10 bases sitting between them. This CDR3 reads CAWSAGSGTQYF. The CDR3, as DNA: TGTGCCTGGAGTGCTGGATCAGGGACCCAGTACTTC.

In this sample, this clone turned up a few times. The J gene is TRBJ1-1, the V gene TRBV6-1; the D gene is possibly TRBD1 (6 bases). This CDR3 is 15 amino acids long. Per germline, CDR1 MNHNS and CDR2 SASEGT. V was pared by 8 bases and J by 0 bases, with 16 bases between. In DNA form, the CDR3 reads TGTGCCAGCCGTCGCGAGGACAGCATGAACACTGAAGCTTTCTTT. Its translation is CASRREDSMNTEAFF.

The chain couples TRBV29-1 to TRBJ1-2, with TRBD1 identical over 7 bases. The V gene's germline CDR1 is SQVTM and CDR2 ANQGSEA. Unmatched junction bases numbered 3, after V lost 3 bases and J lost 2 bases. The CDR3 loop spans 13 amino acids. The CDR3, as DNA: TGCAGCGTTGAGGGACAGCGGAACTATGGCTACACCTTC. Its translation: CSVEGQRNYGYTF.

CDR3 loop: CASSQEKDPEEQYF. CDR3 bases: TGTGCCAGCAGCCAAGAGAAGGATCCGGAGGAGCAGTACTTC. The gene calls are TRBV14 and TRBJ2-7, with D uncertain. The CDR3 consists of 14 residues. Between the trimmed V and J ends, which lost 0 bases and 7 bases, there was a span of 13 bases. Germline V CDR1 and CDR2: SGHDN, FVKESK.

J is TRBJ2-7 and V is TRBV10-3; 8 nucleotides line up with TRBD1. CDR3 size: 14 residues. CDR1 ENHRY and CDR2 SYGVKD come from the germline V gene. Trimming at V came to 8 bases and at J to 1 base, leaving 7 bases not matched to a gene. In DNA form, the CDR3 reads TGTGCCATCGCAGACAGGGGAGTTTCCTACGAGCAGTACTTC. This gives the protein CAIADRGVSYEQYF.

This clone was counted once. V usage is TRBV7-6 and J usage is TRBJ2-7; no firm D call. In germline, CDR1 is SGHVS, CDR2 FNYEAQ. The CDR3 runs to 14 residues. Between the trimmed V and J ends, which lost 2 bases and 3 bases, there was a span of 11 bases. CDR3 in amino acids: CASSLTYRNYEQYF. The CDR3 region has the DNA TGTGCCAGCAGCTTAACCTACAGAAACTACGAGCAGTACTTC.

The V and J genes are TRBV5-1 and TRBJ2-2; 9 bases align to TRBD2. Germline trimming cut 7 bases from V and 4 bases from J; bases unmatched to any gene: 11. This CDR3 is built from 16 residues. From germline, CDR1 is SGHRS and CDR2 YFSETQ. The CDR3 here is CASVGGSGSTTGELFF. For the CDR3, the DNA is TGCGCCAGCGTCGGTGGTAGCGGGAGCACCACCGGGGAGCTGTTTTTT.

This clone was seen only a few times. The CDR3 coding sequence is TGCGCCAGCACTCCCCGAGTCGGGAGGGCTAACGGAGAGCAGTTCTTC. Its translation is CASTPRVGRANGEQFF. This chain connects TRBV10-2 to TRBJ2-1; 8 positions agree with TRBD2. Germline CDR1 and CDR2: WSHSY and SAAADI. V trimming: 7 bases; J trimming: 10 bases; junction bases outside the gene matches: 18. This CDR3 is built from 16 residues.

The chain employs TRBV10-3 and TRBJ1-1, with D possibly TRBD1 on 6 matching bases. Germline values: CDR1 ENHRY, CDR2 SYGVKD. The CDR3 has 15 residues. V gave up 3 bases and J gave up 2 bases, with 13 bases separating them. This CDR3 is CAISDPRDTNTEAFF. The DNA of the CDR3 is TGTGCCATCAGTGACCCACGGGACACCAACACTGAAGCTTTCTTT.

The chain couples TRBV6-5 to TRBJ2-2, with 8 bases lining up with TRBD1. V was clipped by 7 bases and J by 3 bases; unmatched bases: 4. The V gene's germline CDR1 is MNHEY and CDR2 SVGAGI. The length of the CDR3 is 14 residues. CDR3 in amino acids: CASTPTGDTGELFF. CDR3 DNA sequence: TGTGCCAGCACTCCGACAGGGGACACCGGGGAGCTGTTTTTT.

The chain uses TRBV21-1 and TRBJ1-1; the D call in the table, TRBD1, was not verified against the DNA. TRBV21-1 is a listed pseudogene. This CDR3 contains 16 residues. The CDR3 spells CASSKRGARGNTEAFF. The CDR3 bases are TGTGCCAGCAGCAAAAGGGGAGCCAGGGGGAACACTGAAGCTTTCTTT.

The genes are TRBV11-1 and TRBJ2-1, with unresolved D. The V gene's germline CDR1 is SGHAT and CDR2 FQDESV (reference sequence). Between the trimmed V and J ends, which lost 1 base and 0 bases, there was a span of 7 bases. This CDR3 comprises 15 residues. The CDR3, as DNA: TGTGCCAGCAGCTTAGAAGATAGCTCCTACAATGAGCAGTTCTTC. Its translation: CASSLEDSSYNEQFF.